The TCR beta chain described here comes from a study of beta chain features in type 1 diabetes. Study conclusions and caveats: In type 1 diabetes patients, VDJ junctions had fewer insertions; deletions at these junctions were more frequent. Moderate but significant shortening of TCRB CDR3s was recorded in all four CD4+ subsets from Type 1 diabetes patients.

CDR3 length: 13 residues. The V gene's germline CDR1 is LNHDA and CDR2 SQIVND (reference sequence). J lost 4 bases, V lost 6 bases, and 5 bases had no gene match. To note about this clone: The target antigen is unknown.

Sequencing targeted expressed TCRB transcripts, as all isolated RNA had been reverse transcribed. Clones were read by immunoSEQ multiplex PCR, and TCRdb kept only the in-frame ones, dropping some. The repertoire holds 620,000 or so clones, with roughly 16% as singletons. The chain employs TRBV19 and TRBJ2-5; 7 nucleotides align to TRBD2. The sequenced sample was naive CD4+ T cells from blood. The sequence derives from a man younger than 35 in good health. CDR3 sequence (DNA): TGTGCCAGTAGCCCTCCGGGGGGAGAGACCCAGTACTTC. Translating it yields CASSPPGGETQYF.